This record looks at one TCR beta chain sequence and its context. Its antigen is as yet unknown. Since the CDR3 does not end with the conserved phenylalanine or tryptophan, this likely comes from a read error. The DNA is left out, because the CDR3 cannot be placed on it with certainty; the CDR3 is given as TCRdb lists it. TCRdb reprocessed the 5' RACE reads via MiXCR and lists one record per CDR3 protein. The data show roughly 18,000 distinct CDR3 sequences, under 20% seen once. These data belong to a study of spatial heterogeneity in lung cancer. Inclusive of both ends, the CDR3 amounts to 13 amino acids. The germline CDR1 and CDR2 sequences are SGHAT and FQNNGV. The time point is: sample taken at primary tumor resection. No cells were sorted before sequencing. The whole RNA sequenced was extracted from tumor, nontumor lung or frozen PBMC. Untreated early-stage non-small cell lung cancer patients, roughly 75 in total, were the donors.

Study conclusions and caveats: Blood carried ubiquitous expanded tumor TCRs more at resection than follow-up.

The V call is TRBV11-2, the J call TRBJ2-5; TRBD2, as called in the table, went unchecked against the DNA. The sequenced sample was PBMCs, obtained at surgery. The TCR sequence derives from a male donor with early-stage non-small cell lung cancer. This CDR3 reads CASSFSDRTLPNI.